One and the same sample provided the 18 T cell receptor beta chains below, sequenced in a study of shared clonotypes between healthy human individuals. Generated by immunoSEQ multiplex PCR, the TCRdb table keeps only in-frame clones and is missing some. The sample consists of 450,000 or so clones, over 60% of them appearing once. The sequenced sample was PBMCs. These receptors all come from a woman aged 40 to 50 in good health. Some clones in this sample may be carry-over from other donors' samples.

The CDR3 sequence: CASYGTTSYNEQFF. The CDR3 DNA reads TGCGCCAGCTACGGGACTACCTCCTACAATGAGCAGTTCTTC. The chain employs TRBV5-1 and TRBJ2-1, with 7 bases matching TRBD2. The ends lost 7 bases at V and 0 bases at J; junction bases unmatched: 4. The CDR3 totals 14 residues. The germline gives CDR1 SGHRS, CDR2 YFSETQ.

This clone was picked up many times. The CDR3, as DNA: TGCGCCAGCAGCCAACATCAATCCGGGATCTCTGGGGCCAACGTCCTGACTTTC. Amino acids: CASSQHQSGISGANVLTF. The chain couples TRBV4-3 to TRBJ2-6; possible D gene TRBD2, 5 bases. There are 18 residues in the CDR3. Looked up from germline, CDR1 is LGHNA and CDR2 is YSLEER. V lost 2 bases, J lost 0 bases, and 14 bases lay in between.

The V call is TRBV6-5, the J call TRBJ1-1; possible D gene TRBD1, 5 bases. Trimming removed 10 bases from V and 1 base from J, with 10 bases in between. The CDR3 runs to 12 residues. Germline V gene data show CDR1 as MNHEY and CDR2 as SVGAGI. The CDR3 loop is CATRGGNTEAFF. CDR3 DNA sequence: TGTGCCACCCGTGGGGGGAACACTGAAGCTTTCTTT.

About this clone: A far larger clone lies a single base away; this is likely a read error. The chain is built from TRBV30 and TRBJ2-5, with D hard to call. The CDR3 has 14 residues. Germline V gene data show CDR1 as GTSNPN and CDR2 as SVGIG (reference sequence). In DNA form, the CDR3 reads TGTGCCCGGAGTGTAATCGGCAACCTTGGGACCCAGTACTTC. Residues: CARSVIGNLGTQYF.

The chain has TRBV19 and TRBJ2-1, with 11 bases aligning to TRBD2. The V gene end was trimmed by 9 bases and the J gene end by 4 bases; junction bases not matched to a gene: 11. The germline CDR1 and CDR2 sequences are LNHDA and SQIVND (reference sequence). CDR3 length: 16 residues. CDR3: CASKDTGTSGYNEQFF. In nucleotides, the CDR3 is TGTGCCAGCAAAGATACCGGGACTAGCGGATACAATGAGCAGTTCTTC.

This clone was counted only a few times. CDR3 nucleotides: TGTGCCAGCAGCCCGGGGGGTGAGCAGTTCTTC. It yields the protein CASSPGGEQFF. The V call is TRBV7-8, the J call TRBJ2-1; 7 bases line up with TRBD2. The CDR3 sequence is 11 residues long. The trim removed 5 bases at V and 9 bases at J, leaving 1 base unmatched. Germline assignment: CDR1 SGHVS and CDR2 FQNEAQ.

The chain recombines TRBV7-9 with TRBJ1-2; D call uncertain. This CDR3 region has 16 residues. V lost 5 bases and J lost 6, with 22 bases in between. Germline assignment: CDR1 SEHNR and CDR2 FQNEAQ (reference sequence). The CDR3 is CASSDSGVVPSDGYTF. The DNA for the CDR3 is TGTGCCAGCAGCGACTCCGGGGTGGTCCCCTCGGATGGCTACACCTTC. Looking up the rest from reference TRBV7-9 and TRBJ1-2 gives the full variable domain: DTGVSQNPRHKITKRGQNVTFRCDPISEHNRLYWYRQTLGQGPEFLTYFQNEAQLEKSRLLSDRFSAERPKGSFSTLEIQRTEQGDSAMYLCASSDSGVVPSDGYTFGSGTRLTVV.

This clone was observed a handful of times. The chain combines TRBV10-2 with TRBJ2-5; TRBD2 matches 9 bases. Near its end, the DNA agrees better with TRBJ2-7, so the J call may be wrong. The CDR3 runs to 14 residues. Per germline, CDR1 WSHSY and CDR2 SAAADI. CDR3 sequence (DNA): TGCGCCAGCAGTATTAGCGGGAGTGGCCACGAGCAGTACTTC. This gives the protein CASSISGSGHEQYF.

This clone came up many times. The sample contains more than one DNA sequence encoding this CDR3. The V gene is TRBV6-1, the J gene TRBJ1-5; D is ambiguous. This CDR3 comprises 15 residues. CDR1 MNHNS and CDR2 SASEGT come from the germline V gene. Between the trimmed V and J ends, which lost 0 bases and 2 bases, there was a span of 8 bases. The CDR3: CASSEAEEGNQPQHF. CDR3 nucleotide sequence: TGTGCCAGCAGTGAAGCGGAGGAGGGCAATCAGCCCCAGCATTTT.

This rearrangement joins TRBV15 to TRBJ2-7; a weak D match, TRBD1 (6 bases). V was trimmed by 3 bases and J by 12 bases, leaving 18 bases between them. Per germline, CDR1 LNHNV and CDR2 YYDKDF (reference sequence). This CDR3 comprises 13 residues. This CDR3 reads CATSSHPGQSLYF. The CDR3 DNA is TGTGCCACCAGCAGCCACCCGGGACAAAGTTTGTACTTC.

Written as DNA, the CDR3 is TGTGCCACCAGCACAAACGGGGGTAGCGATACGCAGTATTTT. This translates into CATSTNGGSDTQYF. The rearrangement links TRBV15 to TRBJ2-3, with D tentatively TRBD2 (6 bases). This CDR3 has 14 amino acids. V was shortened by 4 bases and J by 6 bases, with 14 bases between the two germline ends. From germline, CDR1 is LNHNV and CDR2 YYDKDF (reference sequence).

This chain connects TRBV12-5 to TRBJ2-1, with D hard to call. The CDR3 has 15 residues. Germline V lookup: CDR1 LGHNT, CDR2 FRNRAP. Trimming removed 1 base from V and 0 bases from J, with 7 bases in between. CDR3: CASGLDSSSYNEQFF. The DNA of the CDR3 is TGTGCTAGTGGTTTGGACTCGAGCTCCTACAATGAGCAGTTCTTC.

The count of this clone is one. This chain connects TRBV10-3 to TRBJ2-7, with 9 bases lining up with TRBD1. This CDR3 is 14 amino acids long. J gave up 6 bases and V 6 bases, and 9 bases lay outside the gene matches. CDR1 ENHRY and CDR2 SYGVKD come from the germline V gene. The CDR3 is CAIRSQGQGIEQYF. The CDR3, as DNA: TGTGCCATCAGGTCCCAGGGACAGGGCATCGAGCAGTACTTC.

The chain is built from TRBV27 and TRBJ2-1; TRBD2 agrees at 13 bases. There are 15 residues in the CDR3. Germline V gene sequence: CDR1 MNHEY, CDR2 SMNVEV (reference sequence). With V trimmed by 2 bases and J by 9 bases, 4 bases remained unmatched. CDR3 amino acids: CASSLGTSGAGEQFF. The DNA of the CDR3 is TGTGCCAGCAGTTTAGGGACTAGCGGGGCTGGTGAGCAGTTCTTC.

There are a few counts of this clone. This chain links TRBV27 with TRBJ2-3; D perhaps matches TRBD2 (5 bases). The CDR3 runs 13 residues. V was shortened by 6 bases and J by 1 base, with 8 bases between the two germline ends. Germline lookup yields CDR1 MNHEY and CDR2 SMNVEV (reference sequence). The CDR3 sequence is CASRGAGTDTQYF. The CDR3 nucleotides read TGTGCCAGCAGGGGAGCGGGCACAGATACGCAGTATTTT.

The CDR3: CASRRTNSQETQYF. The CDR3 coding sequence is TGTGCCAGCAGACGGACAAACTCCCAAGAGACCCAGTACTTC. The genes are TRBV7-2 and TRBJ2-5; D is perhaps TRBD1 (5 bases). The ends were cut back, 6 bases at V and 1 base at J, with 12 bases in the middle. CDR1 SGHTA and CDR2 FQGNSA come from the germline V gene. The CDR3 runs 14 residues.

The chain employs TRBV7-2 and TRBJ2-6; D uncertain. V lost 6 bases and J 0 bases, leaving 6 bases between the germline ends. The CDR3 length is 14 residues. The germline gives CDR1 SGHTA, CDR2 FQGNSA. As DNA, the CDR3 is TGTGCCAGCAGTCGATTCTCTGGGGCCAACGTCCTGACTTTC. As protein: CASSRFSGANVLTF.

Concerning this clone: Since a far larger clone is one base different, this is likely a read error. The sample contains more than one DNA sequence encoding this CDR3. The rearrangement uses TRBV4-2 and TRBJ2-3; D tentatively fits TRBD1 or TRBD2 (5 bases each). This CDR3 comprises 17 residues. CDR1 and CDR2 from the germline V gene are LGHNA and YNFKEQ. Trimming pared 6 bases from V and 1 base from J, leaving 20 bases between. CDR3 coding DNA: TGTGCCAGCAGTCCAAGGGCGAACGGGGCTCGCACAGATACGCAGTATTTT. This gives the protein CASSPRANGARTDTQYF.